The following is a T cell receptor (beta chain) sequence with its context. The data were obtained in a study of blood T cell repertoires in COVID-19. Study at large: The analysed material was cDNA or gDNA that came from T cells, B-cell-depleted T cells, or PBMCs.

The CDR3 is 15 residues long. From germline, CDR1 is GTSNPN and CDR2 SVGIG (reference sequence). Trimming left V 0 bases short and J 0 bases short, with 10 bases between. Assay: immunoSEQ multiplex PCR; the TCRdb copy retains only in-frame clones and omits some. The table has roughly 70,000 clones, 80% to 95% seen once; the top ten hold about 7%. The chain links TRBV30 to TRBJ2-3, with D maybe TRBD2 (5 bases). Sample: peripheral blood. This sequence originates from a human donor in a cohort sampled during active COVID-19. For the CDR3, the DNA is TGTGCCTGGAGTGTCCGAGGAGGTAGCACAGATACGCAGTATTTT. Amino acid sequence: CAWSVRGGSTDTQYF.